The clone carrying this T cell receptor beta chain was seen only once. Other DNA sequences in this specimen translate into the identical CDR3. This CDR3 spans 17 amino acids. V trimming: 2 bases; J trimming: 3 bases; junction bases outside the gene matches: 12. CDR1 is GTSNPN and CDR2 is SVGIG in the germline V gene (reference sequence). The data belong to a study of shared clonotypes between healthy human individuals. Here immunoSEQ multiplex PCR was the method, and the copy in TCRdb shows in-frame clones only, minus some. The table lists about 510,000 clones, less than 85% of them singletons. Sequencing was performed on PBMCs. The chain couples TRBV30 to TRBJ2-7; 11 bases align to TRBD1. This sequence originates from a woman in her 40s in good health. Some clones in this sample may be carry-over from other donors' samples. Here the CDR3 DNA reads TGTGCCTGGAGTTGGGGACAGGGGGAGCGGCGGGGCTACGAGCAGTACTTC. The encoded protein is CAWSWGQGERRGYEQYF. The full variable domain, with the rest looked up from reference TRBV30 and TRBJ2-7, is SQTIHQWPATLVQPVGSPLSLECTVEGTSNPNLYWYRQAAGRGLQLLFYSVGIGQISSEVPQNLSASRPQDRQFILSSKKLLLSDSGFYLCAWSWGQGERRGYEQYFGPGTRLTVT.